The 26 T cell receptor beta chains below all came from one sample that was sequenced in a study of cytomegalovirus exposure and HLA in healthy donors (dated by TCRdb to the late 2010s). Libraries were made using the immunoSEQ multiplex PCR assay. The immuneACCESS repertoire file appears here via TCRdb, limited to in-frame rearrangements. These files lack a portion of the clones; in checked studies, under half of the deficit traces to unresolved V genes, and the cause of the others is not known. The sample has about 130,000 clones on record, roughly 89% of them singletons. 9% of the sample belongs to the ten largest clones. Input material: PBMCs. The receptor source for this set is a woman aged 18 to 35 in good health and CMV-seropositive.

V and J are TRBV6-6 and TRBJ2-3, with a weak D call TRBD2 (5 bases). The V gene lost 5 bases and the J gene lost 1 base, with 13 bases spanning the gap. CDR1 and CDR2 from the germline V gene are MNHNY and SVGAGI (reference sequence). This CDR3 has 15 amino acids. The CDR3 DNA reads TGTGCCAGCAGTAAGGATCGGGGAGGCACAGATACGCAGTATTTT. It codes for CASSKDRGGTDTQYF.

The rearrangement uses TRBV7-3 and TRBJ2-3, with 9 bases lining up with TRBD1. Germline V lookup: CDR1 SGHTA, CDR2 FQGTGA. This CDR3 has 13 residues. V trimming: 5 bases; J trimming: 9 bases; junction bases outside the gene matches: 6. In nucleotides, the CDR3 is TGTGCCAGCAGCCCTAGGACAGGGGAAACGCAGTATTTT. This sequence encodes CASSPRTGETQYF.

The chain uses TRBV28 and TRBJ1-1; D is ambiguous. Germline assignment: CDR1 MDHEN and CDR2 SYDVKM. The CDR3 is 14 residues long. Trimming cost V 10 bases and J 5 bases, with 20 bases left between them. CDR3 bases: TGTGCCACCACAAAGGTGGCAGGATGGACTGAAGCTTTCTTT. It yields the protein CATTKVAGWTEAFF.

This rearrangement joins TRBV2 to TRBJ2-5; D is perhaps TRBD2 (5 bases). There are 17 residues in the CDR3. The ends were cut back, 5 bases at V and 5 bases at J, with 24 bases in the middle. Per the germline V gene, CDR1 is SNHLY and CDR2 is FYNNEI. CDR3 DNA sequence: TGTGCCAGCAGTACCTTCCGGGGAATCCTCGCAACGGAGACCCAGTACTTC. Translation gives CASSTFRGILATETQYF.

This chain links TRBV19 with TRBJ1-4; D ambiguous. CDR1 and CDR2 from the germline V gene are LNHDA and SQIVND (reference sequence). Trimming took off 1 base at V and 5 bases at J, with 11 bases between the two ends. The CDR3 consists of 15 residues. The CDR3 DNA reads TGTGCCAGTAGTATAGGCGGGCAGTTGAATGAAAAACTGTTTTTT. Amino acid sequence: CASSIGGQLNEKLFF.

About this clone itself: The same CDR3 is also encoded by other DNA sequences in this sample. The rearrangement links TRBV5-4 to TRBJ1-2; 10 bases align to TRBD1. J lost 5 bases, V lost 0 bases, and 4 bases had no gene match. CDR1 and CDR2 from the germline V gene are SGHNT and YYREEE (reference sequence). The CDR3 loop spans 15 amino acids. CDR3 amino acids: CASSLAGQGSYGYTF. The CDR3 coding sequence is TGTGCCAGCAGCTTGGCGGGACAGGGGTCATATGGCTACACCTTC.

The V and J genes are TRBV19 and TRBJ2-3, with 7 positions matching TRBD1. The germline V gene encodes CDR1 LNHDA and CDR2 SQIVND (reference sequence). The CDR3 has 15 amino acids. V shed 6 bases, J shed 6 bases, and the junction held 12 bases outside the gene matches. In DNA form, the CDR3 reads TGTGCCAGTAGCCTCTCCGGACAGGCAGGGGATACGCAGTATTTT. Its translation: CASSLSGQAGDTQYF.

The CDR3 DNA is TGTGCCAGCTCGGATGGGGTGGGACAACTATACGAGCAGTACTTC. Encoded protein: CASSDGVGQLYEQYF. The chain is built from TRBV18 and TRBJ2-7, with a weak D call TRBD1 (6 bases). Germline values: CDR1 KGHSH, CDR2 LQKENI. The germline V and J ends were trimmed by 6 bases and 4 bases, with 19 bases remaining between them. This CDR3 is built from 15 residues. The full variable domain, its missing parts supplied by reference TRBV18 and TRBJ2-7, is NAGVMQNPRHLVRRRGQEARLRCSPMKGHSHVYWYRQLPEEGLKFMVYLQKENIIDESGMPKERFSAEFPKEGPSILRIQQVVRGDSAAYFCASSDGVGQLYEQYFGPGTRLTVT.

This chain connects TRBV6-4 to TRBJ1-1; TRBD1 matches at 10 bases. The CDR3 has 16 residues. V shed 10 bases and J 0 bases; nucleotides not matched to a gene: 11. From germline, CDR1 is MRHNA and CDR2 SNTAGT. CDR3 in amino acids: CATNPRTGGLNTEAFF. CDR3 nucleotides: TGTGCCACCAATCCCCGGACAGGGGGATTGAACACTGAAGCTTTCTTT.

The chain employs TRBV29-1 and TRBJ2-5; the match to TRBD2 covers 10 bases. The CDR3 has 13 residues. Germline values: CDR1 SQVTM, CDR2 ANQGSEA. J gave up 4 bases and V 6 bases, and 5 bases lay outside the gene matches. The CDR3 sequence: CSVPRLAGETQYF. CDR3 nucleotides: TGCAGCGTCCCCAGACTAGCGGGAGAGACCCAGTACTTC. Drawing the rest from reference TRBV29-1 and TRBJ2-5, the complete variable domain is SAVISQKPSRDICQRGTSLTIQCQVDSQVTMMFWYRQQPGQSLTLIATANQGSEATYESGFVIDKFPISRPNLTFSTLTVSNMSPEDSSIYLCSVPRLAGETQYFGPGTRLLVL.

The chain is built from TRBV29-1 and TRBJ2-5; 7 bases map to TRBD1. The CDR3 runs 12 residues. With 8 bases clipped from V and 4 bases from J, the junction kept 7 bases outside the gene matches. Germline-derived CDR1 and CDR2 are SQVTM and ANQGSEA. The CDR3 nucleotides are TGCAGCTCCAGGACAGGCATAGAGACCCAGTACTTC. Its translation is CSSRTGIETQYF. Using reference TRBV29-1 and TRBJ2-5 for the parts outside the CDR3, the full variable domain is SAVISQKPSRDICQRGTSLTIQCQVDSQVTMMFWYRQQPGQSLTLIATANQGSEATYESGFVIDKFPISRPNLTFSTLTVSNMSPEDSSIYLCSSRTGIETQYFGPGTRLLVL.

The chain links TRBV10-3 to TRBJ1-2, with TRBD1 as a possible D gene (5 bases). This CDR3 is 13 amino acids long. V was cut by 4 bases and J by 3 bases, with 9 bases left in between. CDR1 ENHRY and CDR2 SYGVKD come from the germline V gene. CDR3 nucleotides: TGTGCCATCAGTGCGGGGGGAGACTATGGCTACACCTTC. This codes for CAISAGGDYGYTF.

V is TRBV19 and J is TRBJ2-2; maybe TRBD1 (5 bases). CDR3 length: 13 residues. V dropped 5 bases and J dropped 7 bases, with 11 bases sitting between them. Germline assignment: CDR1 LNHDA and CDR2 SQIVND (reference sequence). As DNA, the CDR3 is TGTGCCAGTAGTCCCGCAGGGATCGGGGAGCTGTTTTTT. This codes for CASSPAGIGELFF.

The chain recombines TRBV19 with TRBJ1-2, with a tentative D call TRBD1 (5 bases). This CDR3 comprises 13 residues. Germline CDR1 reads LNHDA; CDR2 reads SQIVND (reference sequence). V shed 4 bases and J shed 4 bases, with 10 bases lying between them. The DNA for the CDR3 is TGTGCCAGTAGTACGGGGACTATCTATGGCTACACCTTC. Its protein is CASSTGTIYGYTF.

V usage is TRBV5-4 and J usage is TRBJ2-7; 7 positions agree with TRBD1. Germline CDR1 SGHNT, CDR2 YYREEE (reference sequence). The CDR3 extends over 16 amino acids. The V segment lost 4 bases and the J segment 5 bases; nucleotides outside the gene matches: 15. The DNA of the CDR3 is TGTGCCAGCAGCCTCAACAGGGGAAACTCGAAACACGAGCAGTACTTC. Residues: CASSLNRGNSKHEQYF.

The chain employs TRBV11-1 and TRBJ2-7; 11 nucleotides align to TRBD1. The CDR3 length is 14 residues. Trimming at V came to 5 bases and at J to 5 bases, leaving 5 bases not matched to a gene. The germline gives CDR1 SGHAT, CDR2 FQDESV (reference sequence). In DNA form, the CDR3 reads TGTGCCAGCAGCGAACGGGACAGGGGGAACGAGCAGTACTTC. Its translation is CASSERDRGNEQYF.

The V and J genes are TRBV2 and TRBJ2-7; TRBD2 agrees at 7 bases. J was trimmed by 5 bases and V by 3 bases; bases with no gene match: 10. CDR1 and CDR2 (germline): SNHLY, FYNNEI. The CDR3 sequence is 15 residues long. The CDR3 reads CASSEFGGIVDEQYF. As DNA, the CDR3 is TGTGCCAGCAGTGAGTTCGGGGGGATCGTGGACGAGCAGTACTTC.

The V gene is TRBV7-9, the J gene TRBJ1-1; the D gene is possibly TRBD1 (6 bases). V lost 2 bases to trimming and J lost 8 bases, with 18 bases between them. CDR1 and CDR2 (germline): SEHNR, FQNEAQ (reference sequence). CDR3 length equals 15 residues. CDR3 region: CASSLTGSGSSEAFF. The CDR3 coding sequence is TGTGCCAGCAGCTTAACAGGGAGTGGCTCGTCCGAAGCTTTCTTT.

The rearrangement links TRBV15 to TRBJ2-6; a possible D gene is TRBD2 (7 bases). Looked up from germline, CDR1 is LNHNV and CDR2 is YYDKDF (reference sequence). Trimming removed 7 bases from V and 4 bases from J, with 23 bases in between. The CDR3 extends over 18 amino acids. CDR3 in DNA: TGTGCCACCACTAACCCTCGTCGGGGGGCAGGGGGGGCCAACGTCCTGACTTTC. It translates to CATTNPRRGAGGANVLTF.

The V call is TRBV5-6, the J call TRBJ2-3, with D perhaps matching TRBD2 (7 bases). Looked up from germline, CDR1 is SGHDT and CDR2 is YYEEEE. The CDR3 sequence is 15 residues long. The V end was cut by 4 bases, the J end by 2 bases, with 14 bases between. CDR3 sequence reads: CASSLGGQFTDTQYF. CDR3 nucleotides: TGTGCCAGCAGCCTGGGGGGGCAATTCACAGATACGCAGTATTTT.

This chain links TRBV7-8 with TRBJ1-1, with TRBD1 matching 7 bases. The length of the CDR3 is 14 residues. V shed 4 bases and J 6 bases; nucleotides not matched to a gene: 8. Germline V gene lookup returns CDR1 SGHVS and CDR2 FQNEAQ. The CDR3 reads CASSYQTGKAEAFF. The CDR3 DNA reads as TGTGCCAGCAGCTACCAGACAGGGAAGGCTGAAGCTTTCTTT.

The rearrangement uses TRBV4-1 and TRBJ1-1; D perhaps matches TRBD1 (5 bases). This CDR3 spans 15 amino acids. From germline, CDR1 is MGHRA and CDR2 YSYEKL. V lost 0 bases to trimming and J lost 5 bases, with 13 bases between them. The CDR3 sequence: CASSQDTQGGTEAFF. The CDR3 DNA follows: TGCGCCAGCAGCCAAGATACCCAGGGAGGGACTGAAGCTTTCTTT.

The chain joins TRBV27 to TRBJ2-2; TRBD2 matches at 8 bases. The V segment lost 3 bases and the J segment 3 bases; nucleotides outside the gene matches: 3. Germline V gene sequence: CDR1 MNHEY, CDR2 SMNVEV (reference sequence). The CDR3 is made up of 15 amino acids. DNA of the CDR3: TGTGCCAGCAGTTTCGGGGGGGGCTACACCGGGGAGCTGTTTTTT. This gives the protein CASSFGGGYTGELFF.

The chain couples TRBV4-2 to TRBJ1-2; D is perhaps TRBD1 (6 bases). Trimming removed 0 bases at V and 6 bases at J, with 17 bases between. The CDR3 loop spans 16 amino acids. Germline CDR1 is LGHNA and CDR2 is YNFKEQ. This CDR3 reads CASSQDLERQGNGYTF. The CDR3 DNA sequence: TGTGCCAGCAGCCAAGATCTCGAACGGCAGGGGAATGGCTACACCTTC.

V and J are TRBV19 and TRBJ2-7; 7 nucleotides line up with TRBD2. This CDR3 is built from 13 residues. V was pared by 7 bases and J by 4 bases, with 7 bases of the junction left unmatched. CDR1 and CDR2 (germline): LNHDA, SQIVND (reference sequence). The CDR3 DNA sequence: TGTGCCAGTACCCCTGGGGGAGGGTACGAGCAGTACTTC. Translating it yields CASTPGGGYEQYF. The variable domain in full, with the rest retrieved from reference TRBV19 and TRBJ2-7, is DGGITQSPKYLFRKEGQNVTLSCEQNLNHDAMYWYRQDPGQGLRLIYYSQIVNDFQKGDIAEGYSVSREKKESFPLTVTSAQKNPTAFYLCASTPGGGYEQYFGPGTRLTVT.

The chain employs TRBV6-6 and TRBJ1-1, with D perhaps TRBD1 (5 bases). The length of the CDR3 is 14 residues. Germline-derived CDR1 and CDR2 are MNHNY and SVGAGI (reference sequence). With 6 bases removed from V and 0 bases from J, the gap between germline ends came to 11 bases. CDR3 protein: CASSRGSLNTEAFF. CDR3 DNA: TGTGCCAGCAGCCGGGGGAGCCTGAACACTGAAGCTTTCTTT.